This T cell receptor (beta chain) was profiled in a study of Tregs in tolerant kidney transplant recipients. TCRdb's copy holds only in-frame clones and misses some; the assay was immunoSEQ multiplex PCR. The table records about 240,000 clones, approximately 84% of them present only once. Trimming left V 0 bases short and J 3 bases short, with 10 bases between. The CDR3 covers 15 residues. Germline V lookup: CDR1 SGHRS, CDR2 YFSETQ. This clonotype was obtained from a human donor in good health. Specimen: CD4+ T cells from blood. The V gene is TRBV5-1, the J gene TRBJ1-5, with D possibly TRBD1 on 5 matching bases. The CDR3 nucleotides are TGCGCCAGCAGCTTGGGGGACTACAACAATCAGCCCCAGCATTTT. Translation: CASSLGDYNNQPQHF.